What follows describes a single TCR beta chain. What it binds is not known. Germline V lookup: CDR1 MNHNY, CDR2 SVGAGI (reference sequence). Trimming pared 5 bases from V and 6 bases from J, leaving 11 bases between. The CDR3 spans 14 residues. The data originate from a study of graft-versus-host responses after intestinal transplantation. Clones were sequenced by immunoSEQ multiplex PCR, and TCRdb holds only the in-frame ones, with some missing. The sample includes roughly 4,800 clones, about 70% seen only once; the top ten take 30% to 45%. General study points: GvH clones surfaced in recipient marrow, some emerging earlier in ileum or blood.

Sequences were derived from PBMCs, sampled less than 550 days after intestinal transplant. The V and J genes are TRBV6-6 and TRBJ1-6, with D possibly TRBD1 on 6 matching bases. The origin of this receptor is a human patient who received an intestinal transplant, so some T cells may come from the graft donor. CDR3 region: CASSIGGGNSPLHF. The CDR3 DNA reads TGTGCCAGCAGTATCGGGGGCGGTAATTCACCCCTCCACTTT.